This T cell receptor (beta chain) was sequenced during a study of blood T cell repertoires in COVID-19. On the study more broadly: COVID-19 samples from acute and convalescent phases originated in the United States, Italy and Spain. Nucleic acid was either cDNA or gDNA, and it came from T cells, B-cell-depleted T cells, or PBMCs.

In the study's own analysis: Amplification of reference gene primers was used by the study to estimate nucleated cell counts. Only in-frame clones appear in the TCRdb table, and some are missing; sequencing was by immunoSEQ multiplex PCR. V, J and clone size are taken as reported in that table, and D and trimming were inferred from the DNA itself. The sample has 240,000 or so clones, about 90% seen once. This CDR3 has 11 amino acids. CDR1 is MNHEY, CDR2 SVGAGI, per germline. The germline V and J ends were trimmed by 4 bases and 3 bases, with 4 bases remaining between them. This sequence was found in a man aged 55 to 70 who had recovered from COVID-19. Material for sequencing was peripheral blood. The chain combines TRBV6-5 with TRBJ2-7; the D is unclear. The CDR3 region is CASSSHYEQYF. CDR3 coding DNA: TGTGCCAGCAGTTCCCACTACGAGCAGTACTTC.